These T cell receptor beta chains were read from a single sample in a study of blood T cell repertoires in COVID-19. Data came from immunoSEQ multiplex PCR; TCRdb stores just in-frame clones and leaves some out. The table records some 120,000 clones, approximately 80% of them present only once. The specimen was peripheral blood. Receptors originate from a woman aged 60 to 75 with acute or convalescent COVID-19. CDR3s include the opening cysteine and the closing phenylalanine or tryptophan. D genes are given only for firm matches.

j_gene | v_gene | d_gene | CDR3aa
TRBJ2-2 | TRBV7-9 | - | CASSLDYGELFF
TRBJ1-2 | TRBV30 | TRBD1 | CAWSYPGGNGYTF
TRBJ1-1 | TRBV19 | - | CASSIVAGGTEAFF
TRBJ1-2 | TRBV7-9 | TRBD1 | CASSPRQGGRGYTF
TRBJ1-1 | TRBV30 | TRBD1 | CAWSRHRGTEAFF
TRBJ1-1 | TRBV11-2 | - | CASSSYPRAMNTEAFF
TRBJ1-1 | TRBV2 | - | CASTAQGFEAFF
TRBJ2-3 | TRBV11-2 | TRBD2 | CASSLRASGGARTDTQYF
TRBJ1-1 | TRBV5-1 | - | CASSSRQHEAFF
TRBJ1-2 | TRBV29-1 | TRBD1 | CSAEAGTAYGYTF
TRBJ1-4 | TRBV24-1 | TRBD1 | CATSAPVAGGMEKLFF
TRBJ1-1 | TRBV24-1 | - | CATQQGTGTEAFF
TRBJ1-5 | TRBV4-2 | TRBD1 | CASSRRGTGGDQPQHF
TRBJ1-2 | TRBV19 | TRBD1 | CASTGGQSESYYGYTF
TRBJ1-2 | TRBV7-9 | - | CASGPRDQGNYGYTF
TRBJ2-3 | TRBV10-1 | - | CASSSYSGGSQYF
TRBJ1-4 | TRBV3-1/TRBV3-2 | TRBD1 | CASSQQDRGRRKLFF
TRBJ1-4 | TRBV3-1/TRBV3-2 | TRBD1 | CASSLGPGQGWGEKLFF